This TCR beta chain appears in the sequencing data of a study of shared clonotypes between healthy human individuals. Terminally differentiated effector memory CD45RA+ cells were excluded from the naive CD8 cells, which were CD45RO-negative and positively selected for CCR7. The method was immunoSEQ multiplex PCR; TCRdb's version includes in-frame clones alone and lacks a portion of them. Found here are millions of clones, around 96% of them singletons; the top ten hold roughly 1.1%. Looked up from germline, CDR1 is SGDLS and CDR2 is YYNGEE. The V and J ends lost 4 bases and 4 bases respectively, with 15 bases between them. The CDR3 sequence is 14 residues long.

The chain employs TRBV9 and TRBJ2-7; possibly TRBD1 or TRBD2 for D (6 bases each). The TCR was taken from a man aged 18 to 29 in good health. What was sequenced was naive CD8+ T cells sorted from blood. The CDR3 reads CASSINGGLYEQYF. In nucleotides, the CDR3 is TGTGCCAGCAGCATAAACGGGGGCTTGTACGAGCAGTACTTC.